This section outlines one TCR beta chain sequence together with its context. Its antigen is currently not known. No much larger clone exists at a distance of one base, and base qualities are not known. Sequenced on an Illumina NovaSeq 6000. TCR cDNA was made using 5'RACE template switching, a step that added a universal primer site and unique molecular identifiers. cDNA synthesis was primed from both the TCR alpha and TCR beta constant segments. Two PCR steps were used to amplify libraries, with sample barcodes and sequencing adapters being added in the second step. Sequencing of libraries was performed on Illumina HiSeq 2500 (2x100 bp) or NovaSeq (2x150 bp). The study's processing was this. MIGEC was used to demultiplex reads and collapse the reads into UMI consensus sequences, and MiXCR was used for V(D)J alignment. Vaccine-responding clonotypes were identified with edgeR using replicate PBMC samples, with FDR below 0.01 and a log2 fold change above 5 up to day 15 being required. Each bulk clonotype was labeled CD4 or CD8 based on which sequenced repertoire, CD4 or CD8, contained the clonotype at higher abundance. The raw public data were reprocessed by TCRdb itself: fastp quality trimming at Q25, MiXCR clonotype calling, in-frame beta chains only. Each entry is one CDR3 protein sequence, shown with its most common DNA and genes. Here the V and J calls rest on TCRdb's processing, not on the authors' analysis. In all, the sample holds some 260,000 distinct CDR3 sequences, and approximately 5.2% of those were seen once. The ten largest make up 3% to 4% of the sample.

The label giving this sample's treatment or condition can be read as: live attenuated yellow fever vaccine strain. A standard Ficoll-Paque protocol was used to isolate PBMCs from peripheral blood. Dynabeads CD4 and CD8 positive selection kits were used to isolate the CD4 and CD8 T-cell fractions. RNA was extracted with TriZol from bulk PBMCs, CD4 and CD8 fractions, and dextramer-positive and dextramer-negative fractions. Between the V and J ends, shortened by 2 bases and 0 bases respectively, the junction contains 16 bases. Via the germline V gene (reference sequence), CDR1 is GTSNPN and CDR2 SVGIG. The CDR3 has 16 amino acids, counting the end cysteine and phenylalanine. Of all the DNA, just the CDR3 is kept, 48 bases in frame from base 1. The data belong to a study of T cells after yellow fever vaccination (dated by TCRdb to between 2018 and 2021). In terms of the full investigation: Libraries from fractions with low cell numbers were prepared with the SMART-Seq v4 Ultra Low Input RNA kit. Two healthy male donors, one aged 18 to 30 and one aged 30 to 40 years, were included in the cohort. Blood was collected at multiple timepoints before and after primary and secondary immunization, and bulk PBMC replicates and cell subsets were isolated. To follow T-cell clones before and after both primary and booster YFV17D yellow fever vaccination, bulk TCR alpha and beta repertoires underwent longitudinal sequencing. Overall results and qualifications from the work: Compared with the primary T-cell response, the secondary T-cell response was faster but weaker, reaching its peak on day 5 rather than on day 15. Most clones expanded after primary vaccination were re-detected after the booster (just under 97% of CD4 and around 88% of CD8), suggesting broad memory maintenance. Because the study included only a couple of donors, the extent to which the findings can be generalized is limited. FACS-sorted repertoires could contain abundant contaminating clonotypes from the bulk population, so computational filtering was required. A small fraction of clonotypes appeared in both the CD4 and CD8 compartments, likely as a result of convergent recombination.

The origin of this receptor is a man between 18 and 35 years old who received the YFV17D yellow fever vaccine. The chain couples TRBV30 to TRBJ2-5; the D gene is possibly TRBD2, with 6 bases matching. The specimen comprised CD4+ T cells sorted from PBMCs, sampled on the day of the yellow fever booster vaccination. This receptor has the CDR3 CAWSSWIAGYQETQYF. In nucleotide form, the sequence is TGTGCCTGGAGTTCCTGGATCGCGGGGTACCAAGAGACCCAGTACTTC.